This T cell receptor (beta chain) was captured by sequencing in a study of identical twins. In the case of this clonotype: Its antigen remains unknown.

Findings of the study overall: Where beta out-of-frame sequences were concerned, excess twin sharing was weaker. Abundant beta clonotypes from cord blood bore fewer insertions; memory repertoires lacked this pattern.

Germline values: CDR1 SGHTA, CDR2 FQGNSA. The CDR3 contains 16 residues. J was trimmed by 4 bases and V by 5 bases; bases with no gene match: 10. TCRdb itself ran the 5' RACE reads through MiXCR, one entry per CDR3 protein. The table has hundreds of thousands of distinct CDR3 sequences, about 20% seen once. This same sample was also part of a study on T cells expressing NK-cell markers.

The sequenced material came from PBMCs. The V and J genes are TRBV7-2 and TRBJ2-5; 10 bases align to TRBD1. The receptor comes from a woman between 18 and 29 years old in good health. The chain's CDR3 is CASSLMGQGRRETQYF. CDR3 nucleotide sequence: TGTGCCAGCAGCCTAATGGGACAGGGGAGGCGAGAGACCCAGTACTTC.